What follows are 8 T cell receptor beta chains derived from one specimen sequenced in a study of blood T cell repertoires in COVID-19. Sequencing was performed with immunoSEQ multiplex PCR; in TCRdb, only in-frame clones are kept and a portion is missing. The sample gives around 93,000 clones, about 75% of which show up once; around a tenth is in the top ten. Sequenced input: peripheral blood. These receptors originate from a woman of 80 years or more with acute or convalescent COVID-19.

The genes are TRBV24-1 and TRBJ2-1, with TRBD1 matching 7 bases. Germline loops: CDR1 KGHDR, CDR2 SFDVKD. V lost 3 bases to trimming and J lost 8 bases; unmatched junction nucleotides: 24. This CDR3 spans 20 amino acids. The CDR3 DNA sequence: TGTGCCACCAGTGATAGCGCCCTGGACAGGTCGGGTCCCAGGTGGGATGAGCAGTTCTTC. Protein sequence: CATSDSALDRSGPRWDEQFF.

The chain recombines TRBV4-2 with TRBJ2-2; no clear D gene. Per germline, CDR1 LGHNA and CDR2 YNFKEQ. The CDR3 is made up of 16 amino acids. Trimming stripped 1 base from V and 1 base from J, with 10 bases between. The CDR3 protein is CASSQGATENTGELFF. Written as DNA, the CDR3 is TGTGCCAGCAGCCAAGGGGCAACTGAGAACACCGGGGAGCTGTTTTTT.

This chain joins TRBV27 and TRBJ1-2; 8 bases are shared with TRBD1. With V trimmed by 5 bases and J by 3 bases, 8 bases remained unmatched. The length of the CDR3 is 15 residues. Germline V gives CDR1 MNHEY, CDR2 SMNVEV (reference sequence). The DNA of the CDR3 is TGTGCCAGCAGTCATGGACAGGGTGTACACTATGGCTACACCTTC. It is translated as CASSHGQGVHYGYTF.

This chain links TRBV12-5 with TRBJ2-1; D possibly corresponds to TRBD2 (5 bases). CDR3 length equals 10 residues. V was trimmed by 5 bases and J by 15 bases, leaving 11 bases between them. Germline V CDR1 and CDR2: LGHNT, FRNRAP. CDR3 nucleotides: TGTGCTAGTGGTCCTGCCCGGGGGTTCTTC. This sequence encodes CASGPARGFF.

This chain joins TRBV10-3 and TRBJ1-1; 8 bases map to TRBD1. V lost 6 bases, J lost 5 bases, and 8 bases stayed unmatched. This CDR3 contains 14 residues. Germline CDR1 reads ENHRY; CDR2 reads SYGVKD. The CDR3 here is CAIRSDRAGTEAFF. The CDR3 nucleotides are TGTGCCATCAGATCGGACAGGGCGGGAACTGAAGCTTTCTTT.

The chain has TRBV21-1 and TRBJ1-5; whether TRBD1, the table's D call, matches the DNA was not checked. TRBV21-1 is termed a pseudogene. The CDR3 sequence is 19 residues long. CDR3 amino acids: CASSKDAVGQGGCNQPQHF. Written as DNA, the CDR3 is TGTGCCAGCAGCAAAGACGCGGTGGGACAGGGCGGATGCAATCAGCCCCAGCATTTT.

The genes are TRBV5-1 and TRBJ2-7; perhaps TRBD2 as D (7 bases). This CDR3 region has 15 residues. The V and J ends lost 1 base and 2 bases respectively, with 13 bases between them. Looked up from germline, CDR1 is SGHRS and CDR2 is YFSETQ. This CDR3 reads CASSLPGAGAYEQYF. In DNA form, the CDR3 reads TGCGCCAGCAGCTTGCCAGGGGCGGGGGCCTACGAGCAGTACTTC.

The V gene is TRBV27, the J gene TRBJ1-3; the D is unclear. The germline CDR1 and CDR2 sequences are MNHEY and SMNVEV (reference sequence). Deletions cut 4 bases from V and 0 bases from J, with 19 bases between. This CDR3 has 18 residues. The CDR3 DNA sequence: TGTGCCAGCAGTTCCGAATCACCTTCAGCGACCTCTGGAAACACCATATATTTT. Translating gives CASSSESPSATSGNTIYF.